This TCR beta chain was found in a study of blood T cell repertoires in COVID-19. Study summary: COVID-19 samples collected from the United States, Italy and Spain covered acute and convalescent phases. T cells, B-cell-depleted T cells, or PBMCs supplied cDNA or gDNA.

In the original processing: It was from reference gene primer amplification that nucleated cell counts were estimated. Assay: immunoSEQ multiplex PCR; the TCRdb copy retains only in-frame clones and omits some. D and trimming were read from the DNA, whereas the V and J calls and clone size are those reported in that table. This repertoire shows approximately 290,000 clones, approximately 91% found once; its top ten account for roughly an eighth. Per germline, CDR1 MNHEY and CDR2 SVGAGI. V lost 0 bases to trimming and J lost 1 base, with 6 bases between them. This CDR3 has 14 residues. The clonotype was recovered from a woman in her sixties with acute or convalescent COVID-19. The rearrangement joins TRBV6-5 to TRBJ1-1; no definite D call. Sequencing was carried out using peripheral blood. CDR3 loop: CASSYSGRNTEAFF. CDR3 in DNA: TGTGCCAGCAGTTACTCCGGGAGGAACACTGAAGCTTTCTTT.